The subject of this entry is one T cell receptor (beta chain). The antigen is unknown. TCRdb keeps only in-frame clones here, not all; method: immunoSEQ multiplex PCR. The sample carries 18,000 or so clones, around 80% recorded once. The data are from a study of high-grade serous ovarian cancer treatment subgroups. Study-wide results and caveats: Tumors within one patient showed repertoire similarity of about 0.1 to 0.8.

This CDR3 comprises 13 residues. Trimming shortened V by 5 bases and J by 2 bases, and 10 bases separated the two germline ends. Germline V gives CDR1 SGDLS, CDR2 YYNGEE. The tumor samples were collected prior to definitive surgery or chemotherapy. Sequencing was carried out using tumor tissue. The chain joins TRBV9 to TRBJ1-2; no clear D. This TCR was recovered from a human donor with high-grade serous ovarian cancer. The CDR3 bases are TGTGCCAGCAGTTTGACATACAACTATGGCTACACCTTC. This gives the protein CASSLTYNYGYTF.